This is a list of T cell receptor beta chains from one sample in a study of blood T cell repertoires in COVID-19. Produced via immunoSEQ multiplex PCR; TCRdb's table is partial and in-frame only. The profile shows approximately 97,000 clones, about 78% of them singletons. Material: peripheral blood. These receptors all come from a man aged 55-75 years with active or convalescent COVID-19. Both conserved end residues are part of each CDR3. A D gene is named only where the DNA matches it firmly. Clone size is given for some rows only: seen once, a few or many times, or a class if the clone is expanded.

j_gene: TRBJ2-3
v_gene: TRBV5-6
abundance: NA
d_gene: TRBD2
CDR3aa: CASSSLGTSGFLVDTQYF
CDR3nt: TGTGCCAGCAGCTCCCTGGGGACTAGCGGTTTTTTAGTGGATACGCAGTATTTT

j_gene: TRBJ1-2
v_gene: TRBV6-1
abundance: NA
d_gene: NA
CDR3aa: CASSEGAWAAVYGYTF
CDR3nt: TGTGCCAGCAGTGAAGGCGCATGGGCAGCTGTTTATGGCTACACCTTC

j_gene: TRBJ2-3
v_gene: TRBV27
abundance: NA
d_gene: TRBD2
CDR3aa: CASSPGLAGVWDTQYF
CDR3nt: TGTGCCAGCAGCCCGGGACTAGCGGGAGTTTGGGATACGCAGTATTTT

j_gene: TRBJ2-1
v_gene: TRBV19
abundance: NA
d_gene: NA
CDR3aa: CASKEGPYNEQFF
CDR3nt: TGTGCCAGTAAGGAGGGACCCTACAATGAGCAGTTCTTC

j_gene: TRBJ2-1
v_gene: TRBV29-1
abundance: NA
d_gene: TRBD2
CDR3aa: CSVALSSGTRNEQFF
CDR3nt: TGCAGCGTTGCACTATCTAGCGGGACTCGCAATGAGCAGTTCTTC

j_gene: TRBJ2-3
v_gene: TRBV5-1
abundance: NA
d_gene: TRBD2
CDR3aa: CASSLLPGLAGGPGTDTQYF
CDR3nt: TGCGCCAGCAGCTTACTCCCGGGACTAGCGGGAGGGCCCGGCACAGATACGCAGTATTTT

j_gene: TRBJ2-7
v_gene: TRBV13
abundance: NA
d_gene: TRBD2
CDR3aa: CASSLGLAGIYEQYF
CDR3nt: TGTGCCAGCAGCTTGGGACTAGCGGGGATCTACGAGCAGTACTTC

j_gene: TRBJ1-1
v_gene: TRBV5-1
abundance: NA
d_gene: NA
CDR3aa: CASSSGGWAEAFF
CDR3nt: TGCGCCAGCAGCTCCGGCGGGTGGGCTGAAGCTTTCTTT

j_gene: TRBJ2-1
v_gene: TRBV29-1
abundance: NA
d_gene: TRBD2
CDR3aa: CSVEERAGTYNEQFF
CDR3nt: TGCAGCGTTGAAGAGAGAGCGGGGACCTACAATGAGCAGTTCTTC

j_gene: TRBJ1-1
v_gene: TRBV19
abundance: NA
d_gene: TRBD1
CDR3aa: CASSIRDREPEAFF
CDR3nt: TGTGCCAGTAGCATTCGGGACAGGGAACCTGAAGCTTTCTTT

j_gene: TRBJ1-4
v_gene: TRBV19
abundance: NA
d_gene: TRBD1
CDR3aa: CASTPTDRGNEKLFF
CDR3nt: TGTGCCAGTACACCAACGGACAGGGGAAATGAAAAACTGTTTTTT

j_gene: TRBJ1-5
v_gene: TRBV6-1
abundance: NA
d_gene: TRBD1
CDR3aa: CASSARQGPSNQPQHF
CDR3nt: TGTGCCAGCAGTGCCCGACAGGGGCCGAGCAATCAGCCCCAGCATTTT

j_gene: TRBJ2-1
v_gene: TRBV6-2/TRBV6-3
abundance: few
d_gene: TRBD2
CDR3aa: CASTPSGRNNEQFF
CDR3nt: TGTGCCAGCACCCCTAGCGGGAGGAACAATGAGCAGTTCTTC

j_gene: TRBJ2-1
v_gene: TRBV20-1
abundance: NA
d_gene: NA
CDR3aa: CSASDSEGPSNEQFF
CDR3nt: TGCAGTGCTAGTGACTCTGAGGGCCCAAGCAATGAGCAGTTCTTC

j_gene: TRBJ2-1
v_gene: TRBV4-3
abundance: once
d_gene: TRBD2
CDR3aa: CASSQGPITSGDYNEQFF
CDR3nt: TGCGCCAGCAGCCAAGGGCCAATCACTAGCGGAGATTACAATGAGCAGTTCTTC

j_gene: TRBJ2-1
v_gene: TRBV11-2
abundance: NA
d_gene: TRBD2
CDR3aa: CASSSPPLAGPYPNEQFF
CDR3nt: TGTGCCAGCAGCTCCCCCCCTCTAGCGGGACCCTACCCCAATGAGCAGTTCTTC

j_gene: TRBJ1-4
v_gene: TRBV19
abundance: NA
d_gene: NA
CDR3aa: CASSINGRGTGKLFF
CDR3nt: TGTGCCAGTAGTATAAACGGACGGGGGACGGGAAAACTGTTTTTT

j_gene: TRBJ2-3
v_gene: TRBV6-5
abundance: few
d_gene: TRBD2
CDR3aa: CASSHGRIRDTQYF
CDR3nt: TGTGCCAGCAGCCACGGGAGGATACGAGATACGCAGTATTTT

j_gene: TRBJ2-2
v_gene: TRBV5-8
abundance: NA
d_gene: NA
CDR3aa: CASSSLHRIRTGELFF
CDR3nt: TGTGCCAGCAGCTCCCTACACAGGATAAGGACCGGGGAGCTGTTTTTT

j_gene: TRBJ1-3
v_gene: TRBV28
abundance: NA
d_gene: TRBD1
CDR3aa: CASRRSGTGSSGNTIYF
CDR3nt: TGTGCCAGCCGACGATCCGGGACAGGGTCGTCCGGAAACACCATATATTTT

j_gene: TRBJ1-5
v_gene: TRBV2
abundance: NA
d_gene: NA
CDR3aa: CASTEGYQPQHF
CDR3nt: TGTGCCAGCACCGAGGGATATCAGCCCCAGCATTTT

j_gene: TRBJ1-5
v_gene: TRBV12-5
abundance: once
d_gene: NA
CDR3aa: CASGPGGNQPQHF
CDR3nt: TGTGCTAGTGGTCCCGGGGGGAACCAGCCCCAGCATTTT

j_gene: TRBJ1-3
v_gene: TRBV7-6
abundance: few
d_gene: NA
CDR3aa: CASSRTGSSGNTIYF
CDR3nt: TGTGCCAGCAGCCGTACAGGGAGCTCTGGAAACACCATATATTTT

j_gene: TRBJ2-1
v_gene: TRBV28
abundance: once
d_gene: TRBD1
CDR3aa: CASSAGQGALYEQFF
CDR3nt: TGTGCCAGCAGTGCGGGACAGGGGGCTTTGTATGAGCAGTTCTTC

j_gene: TRBJ1-6
v_gene: TRBV2
abundance: NA
d_gene: NA
CDR3aa: CASSVDSLYNSPLHF
CDR3nt: TGTGCCAGCAGTGTCGACAGTTTGTATAATTCACCCCTCCACTTT

j_gene: TRBJ2-3
v_gene: TRBV24-1
abundance: NA
d_gene: NA
CDR3aa: CATSLSGGMISTDTQYF
CDR3nt: TGTGCCACCAGTCTCTCGGGGGGCATGATTAGCACAGATACGCAGTATTTT

j_gene: TRBJ1-3
v_gene: TRBV28
abundance: NA
d_gene: NA
CDR3aa: CASSLEVTSRNTIYF
CDR3nt: TGTGCCAGCAGTTTAGAGGTTACCTCTAGAAACACCATATATTTT

j_gene: TRBJ2-1
v_gene: TRBV24-1
abundance: NA
d_gene: NA
CDR3aa: CATSDFTGSAYNEQFF
CDR3nt: TGTGCCACCAGTGATTTTACGGGTTCCGCGTACAATGAGCAGTTCTTC

j_gene: TRBJ2-1
v_gene: TRBV5-5
abundance: NA
d_gene: NA
CDR3aa: CASSSIGFPGHNEQFF
CDR3nt: TGTGCCAGCAGCTCCATCGGGTTTCCAGGGCACAATGAGCAGTTCTTC

j_gene: TRBJ2-1
v_gene: TRBV7-2
abundance: NA
d_gene: TRBD2
CDR3aa: CASSPSGTSVVYEQFF
CDR3nt: TGTGCCAGCAGCCCGTCCGGGACTAGCGTAGTCTATGAGCAGTTCTTC

j_gene: TRBJ1-5
v_gene: TRBV19
abundance: NA
d_gene: TRBD1
CDR3aa: CASSIVDRKNQPQHF
CDR3nt: TGTGCCAGTAGTATTGTGGACAGGAAGAATCAGCCCCAGCATTTT

j_gene: TRBJ1-4
v_gene: TRBV21-1
abundance: NA
d_gene: NA
CDR3aa: CASSKSKGQHNEKLFF
CDR3nt: TGTGCCAGCAGCAAATCGAAGGGACAGCATAATGAAAAACTGTTTTTT

j_gene: TRBJ1-6
v_gene: TRBV30
abundance: many
d_gene: NA
CDR3aa: CAWRGRGRGNSPLHF
CDR3nt: TGTGCCTGGAGAGGAAGAGGGAGGGGAAATTCACCCCTCCACTTT

j_gene: TRBJ1-2
v_gene: TRBV18
abundance: once
d_gene: NA
CDR3aa: CASSQNGGVYGYTF
CDR3nt: TGTGCCAGCTCACAAAACGGGGGTGTCTATGGCTACACCTTC

j_gene: TRBJ2-3
v_gene: TRBV11-3
abundance: NA
d_gene: TRBD1
CDR3aa: CASSLDGQGTTDTQYF
CDR3nt: TGTGCCAGCAGCTTAGACGGACAGGGGACCACAGATACGCAGTATTTT

j_gene: TRBJ1-5
v_gene: TRBV28
abundance: NA
d_gene: TRBD1
CDR3aa: CASRGDRLSNQPQHF
CDR3nt: TGTGCCAGCAGGGGGGACAGGCTGAGCAATCAGCCCCAGCATTTT

j_gene: TRBJ2-7
v_gene: TRBV19
abundance: few
d_gene: TRBD2
CDR3aa: CASSGGTSGKYEQYF
CDR3nt: TGTGCCAGTAGTGGCGGGACTAGCGGGAAATACGAGCAGTACTTC

j_gene: TRBJ1-5
v_gene: TRBV30
abundance: NA
d_gene: TRBD1
CDR3aa: CACPKTDRVYSNQPQHF
CDR3nt: TGTGCCTGCCCCAAAACGGACAGGGTTTATAGCAATCAGCCCCAGCATTTT

j_gene: TRBJ2-2
v_gene: TRBV6-5
abundance: NA
d_gene: TRBD2
CDR3aa: CAGSPGGGGELFF
CDR3nt: TGTGCCGGATCCCCGGGGGGAGGCGGGGAGCTGTTTTTT

j_gene: TRBJ2-1
v_gene: TRBV19
abundance: NA
d_gene: NA
CDR3aa: CASSINRAGNEQFF
CDR3nt: TGTGCCAGTAGTATAAACAGGGCTGGCAATGAGCAGTTCTTC

j_gene: TRBJ2-1
v_gene: TRBV20-1
abundance: NA
d_gene: NA
CDR3aa: CSAYYNEQFF
CDR3nt: TGCAGTGCCTACTACAATGAGCAGTTCTTC

j_gene: TRBJ1-2
v_gene: TRBV7-9
abundance: NA
d_gene: NA
CDR3aa: CASSQGSTNYGYTF
CDR3nt: TGTGCCAGCAGCCAGGGATCTACTAACTATGGCTACACCTTC

j_gene: TRBJ1-5
v_gene: TRBV7-2
abundance: NA
d_gene: TRBD1
CDR3aa: CASSLRQGDQPQHF
CDR3nt: TGTGCCAGCAGCTTACGACAGGGCGATCAGCCCCAGCATTTT

j_gene: TRBJ2-2
v_gene: TRBV11-3
abundance: few
d_gene: NA
CDR3aa: CASTWAGGELFF
CDR3nt: TGTGCCAGCACCTGGGCGGGCGGGGAGCTGTTTTTT

j_gene: TRBJ2-7
v_gene: TRBV29-1
abundance: NA
d_gene: TRBD2
CDR3aa: CSVGGTSGSSYEQYF
CDR3nt: TGCAGCGTTGGGGGGACTAGCGGGAGCTCCTACGAGCAGTACTTC

j_gene: TRBJ1-2
v_gene: TRBV2
abundance: NA
d_gene: NA
CDR3aa: CASSESQAYGYTF
CDR3nt: TGTGCCAGCAGTGAGTCACAGGCTTATGGCTACACCTTC

j_gene: TRBJ1-2
v_gene: TRBV6-2/TRBV6-3
abundance: NA
d_gene: NA
CDR3aa: CASSYGQSRIYGYTF
CDR3nt: TGTGCCAGCAGTTACGGACAGAGTAGGATCTATGGCTACACCTTC

j_gene: TRBJ2-1
v_gene: TRBV11-2
abundance: NA
d_gene: TRBD1
CDR3aa: CATSRTGRDNEQFF
CDR3nt: TGTGCCACGTCTAGGACAGGTAGGGACAATGAGCAGTTCTTC

j_gene: TRBJ1-1
v_gene: TRBV10-3
abundance: NA
d_gene: TRBD1
CDR3aa: CACRTGWNTEAFF
CDR3nt: TGTGCCTGCCGGACAGGATGGAACACTGAAGCTTTCTTT

j_gene: TRBJ1-5
v_gene: TRBV6-6
abundance: NA
d_gene: TRBD1
CDR3aa: CASSPGTGTNQPQHF
CDR3nt: TGTGCCAGCAGTCCCGGGACAGGGACCAATCAGCCCCAGCATTTT

j_gene: TRBJ1-5
v_gene: TRBV2
abundance: once
d_gene: NA
CDR3aa: CASSWSRSNQPQHF
CDR3nt: TGTGCCAGCAGTTGGAGCCGTAGCAATCAGCCCCAGCATTTT

j_gene: TRBJ2-2
v_gene: TRBV7-2
abundance: NA
d_gene: NA
CDR3aa: CASSSGHSWNTGELFF
CDR3nt: TGTGCCAGCAGCTCTGGCCACAGTTGGAACACCGGGGAGCTGTTTTTT

j_gene: TRBJ1-6
v_gene: TRBV6-5
abundance: NA
d_gene: NA
CDR3aa: CASSYSGVGSPLHF
CDR3nt: TGTGCCAGCAGTTACTCAGGGGTAGGATCACCCCTCCACTTT

j_gene: TRBJ1-6
v_gene: TRBV11-2
abundance: NA
d_gene: TRBD1
CDR3aa: CASSADRVLYSPLHF
CDR3nt: TGTGCCAGCAGCGCGGACAGGGTGTTGTATTCACCCCTCCACTTT

j_gene: TRBJ1-2
v_gene: TRBV28
abundance: NA
d_gene: NA
CDR3aa: CASSLFGNGFYGYTF
CDR3nt: TGTGCCAGCAGTTTATTCGGGAATGGATTCTATGGCTACACCTTC

j_gene: TRBJ1-1
v_gene: TRBV6-6
abundance: NA
d_gene: NA
CDR3aa: CASSYTGSDFF
CDR3nt: TGTGCCAGCAGTTACACAGGGTCCGATTTCTTT

j_gene: TRBJ2-7
v_gene: TRBV19
abundance: NA
d_gene: NA
CDR3aa: CASSIGLLRSYEQYF
CDR3nt: TGTGCCAGTAGTATCGGACTGTTACGCTCCTACGAGCAGTACTTC